This T cell receptor (beta chain) stems from a study of blood T cell repertoires in COVID-19. Study-level background: Some COVID-19 samples were acute and others convalescent; all came from the United States, Italy and Spain. From T cells, B-cell-depleted T cells, or PBMCs came the material, which was cDNA or gDNA.

Looked up from germline, CDR1 is SEHNR and CDR2 is FQNEAQ (reference sequence). With 5 bases clipped from V and 7 bases from J, the junction kept 10 bases outside the gene matches. The CDR3 consists of 15 residues. In the original processing: Amplification of reference gene primers was used by the study to estimate nucleated cell counts. The assay was immunoSEQ multiplex PCR, and TCRdb's table has in-frame clones only and misses some. The V and J calls and the clone size are those of that table, but D and trimming were determined from the DNA. The sample has about 160,000 clones; roughly 90% are singletons.

Sequenced: peripheral blood. The TCR comes from a woman aged 55-69 years who had recovered from COVID-19. The rearrangement joins TRBV7-9 to TRBJ1-4; 7 nucleotides align to TRBD1. CDR3 residues: CASSASQGRSEKLFF. CDR3 sequence (DNA): TGTGCCAGCAGCGCATCACAGGGGAGGAGTGAAAAACTGTTTTTT. Using reference TRBV7-9 and TRBJ1-4 for the parts outside the CDR3, the full variable domain is DTGVSQNPRHKITKRGQNVTFRCDPISEHNRLYWYRQTLGQGPEFLTYFQNEAQLEKSRLLSDRFSAERPKGSFSTLEIQRTEQGDSAMYLCASSASQGRSEKLFFGSGTQLSVL.